Presented here are 32 T cell receptor beta chains from one specimen sequenced in a study of T cell responses to AZD1222 COVID-19 vaccine. TCRdb's copy holds only in-frame clones and misses some; the assay was immunoSEQ multiplex PCR. The sample lists 200,000 or so clones, 85% to 95% occurring once. Source: peripheral blood, taken on day 0 of AZD1222 vaccination. The receptor set was obtained from an adult in good health.

The gene calls are TRBV7-2 and TRBJ1-5; a weak D match, TRBD1 (5 bases). V shed 8 bases and J shed 4 bases, with 15 bases lying between them. The CDR3 loop spans 14 amino acids. Germline lookup yields CDR1 SGHTA and CDR2 FQGNSA. The CDR3 DNA reads as TGTGCCAGCCGCAGGGTAGATGGAAATCAGCCCCAGCATTTT. Amino acids: CASRRVDGNQPQHF.

The chain employs TRBV21-1 and TRBJ2-2. TRBV21-1 is termed a pseudogene. The CDR3 is made up of 19 amino acids. CDR3 DNA: TGTGCCAGCAGCAAAGACGAGGAGGGACACCTCTATGCGACCGGGGAGCTGTTTTTT. It codes for CASSKDEEGHLYATGELFF.

The chain combines TRBV4-1 with TRBJ1-6; D not resolved. Trimming took 0 bases from V and 9 from J, leaving 12 bases between them. The CDR3 contains 15 residues. CDR1 is MGHRA, CDR2 YSYEKL, per germline. The CDR3 region has the DNA TGCGCCAGCAGCCAAGAACTACATACGAGTTCACCCCTCCACTTT. It translates to CASSQELHTSSPLHF.

The rearrangement joins TRBV6-6 to TRBJ2-7; D ambiguous. This CDR3 contains 12 residues. Germline V gene sequence: CDR1 MNHNY, CDR2 SVGAGI (reference sequence). V was cut by 4 bases and J by 6 bases, with 10 bases left in between. CDR3 region: CASSFPDGEQYV. The CDR3, as DNA: TGTGCCAGCAGTTTTCCGGACGGCGAGCAGTACGTC.

The chain links TRBV5-1 to TRBJ2-7; D may correspond to TRBD1 or TRBD2 (5 bases each). V was trimmed by 1 base and J by 3 bases, leaving 11 bases between them. Germline V lookup: CDR1 SGHRS, CDR2 YFSETQ. There are 14 residues in the CDR3. The CDR3 region has the DNA TGCGCCAGCAGCTTGACCGGGACGAACTACGAGCAGTACTTC. Its translation: CASSLTGTNYEQYF.

The rearrangement joins TRBV6-5 to TRBJ1-3; 7 bases are shared with TRBD1. CDR3 size: 16 residues. Trimming cost V 0 bases and J 4 bases; bases outside gene matches: 6. Germline lookup yields CDR1 MNHEY and CDR2 SVGAGI. The CDR3 DNA follows: TGTGCCAGCAGTTACTCGAGACAGGGTTTCGGAAACACCATATATTTT. Translated: CASSYSRQGFGNTIYF.

Here the CDR3 DNA reads TGTGCCAGCAGCTTTGGGGCAGGTACCGAAGCTTTCTTT. Its protein product is CASSFGAGTEAFF. The rearrangement uses TRBV11-2 and TRBJ1-1; tentatively, D is TRBD1 (5 bases). Trimming left V 3 bases short and J 8 bases short, with 13 bases between. Looked up from germline, CDR1 is SGHAT and CDR2 is FQNNGV. The CDR3 spans 13 residues.

V is TRBV5-1 and J is TRBJ2-7; D may be TRBD1 or TRBD2 (5 bases each). The germline V gene encodes CDR1 SGHRS and CDR2 YFSETQ. There are 15 residues in the CDR3. V lost 0 bases, J lost 0 bases, and 10 bases lay in between. This chain's CDR3 is CASSLVSGSSYEQYF. DNA of the CDR3: TGCGCCAGCAGCTTGGTCTCAGGGAGCTCCTACGAGCAGTACTTC.

The rearrangement joins TRBV27 to TRBJ2-1, with TRBD1 as a possible D gene (5 bases). The CDR3 is 13 amino acids. The V end lost 2 bases, the J end lost 10 bases, and 12 bases lay between the germline ends. Germline lookup yields CDR1 MNHEY and CDR2 SMNVEV (reference sequence). The CDR3 loop is CASSLGSSGEQFF. CDR3 coding DNA: TGTGCCAGCAGTTTAGGAAGCTCAGGGGAGCAGTTCTTC.

This chain joins TRBV28 and TRBJ1-5, with 7 nucleotides matching TRBD1. This CDR3 spans 12 amino acids. In germline, CDR1 is MDHEN, CDR2 SYDVKM. The V gene end was trimmed by 7 bases and the J gene end by 7 bases; junction bases not matched to a gene: 4. The CDR3 loop reads CASKKQGQPQHF. CDR3 nucleotide sequence: TGTGCCAGCAAAAAACAGGGGCAGCCCCAGCATTTT. The whole variable domain, filled in from reference TRBV28 and TRBJ1-5, reads DVKVTQSSRYLVKRTGEKVFLECVQDMDHENMFWYRQDPGLGLRLIYFSYDVKMKEKGDIPEGYSVSREKKERFSLILESASTNQTSMYLCASKKQGQPQHFGDGTRLSIL.

This clone appeared a single time. This chain uses TRBV10-1 with TRBJ1-6; no reliable D call. The CDR3 is made up of 13 amino acids. V was trimmed by 2 bases and J by 12 bases, leaving 11 bases between them. Per germline, CDR1 WNHNN and CDR2 SYGVQD (reference sequence). CDR3 region: CASSERVEGPLHF. The CDR3 DNA sequence: TGCGCCAGCAGTGAGCGGGTGGAGGGACCCCTCCACTTT.

The J gene is TRBJ1-1, the V gene TRBV6-1, with a possible D match to TRBD1 (6 bases). Trimming removed 3 bases from V and 5 bases from J, with 19 bases in between. Germline assignment: CDR1 MNHNS and CDR2 SASEGT. The CDR3 covers 16 residues. The CDR3 region is CASSEFGWGQGTEAFF. The CDR3, as DNA: TGTGCCAGCAGTGAGTTTGGGTGGGGGCAGGGGACTGAAGCTTTCTTT.

V and J are TRBV18 and TRBJ1-5, with 8 positions matching TRBD1. Trimming removed 3 bases from V and 2 bases from J; junction bases left unmatched: 0. CDR3 size: 14 residues. Germline V gives CDR1 KGHSH, CDR2 LQKENI. The CDR3 DNA follows: TGTGCCAGCTCACCGGACAGGGGCAATCAGCCCCAGCATTTT. It specifies CASSPDRGNQPQHF.

This chain joins TRBV7-9 and TRBJ2-5, with D hard to call. There are 14 residues in the CDR3. Germline CDR1 SEHNR, CDR2 FQNEAQ (reference sequence). Deletions cut 2 bases from V and 0 bases from J, with 7 bases between. CDR3 coding DNA: TGTGCCAGCAGCTTAAACGAGGACCAAGAGACCCAGTACTTC. Its protein product is CASSLNEDQETQYF.

The J gene is TRBJ2-7, the V gene TRBV6-1, with unresolved D. Deletions cut 2 bases from V and 3 bases from J, with 11 bases between. This CDR3 has 14 residues. The germline CDR1 and CDR2 sequences are MNHNS and SASEGT. Here the CDR3 DNA reads TGTGCCAGCAGTGAATTTTTACAAAGCTACGAGCAGTACTTC. Protein: CASSEFLQSYEQYF.

Only one count was recorded for this clone. This rearrangement joins TRBV2 to TRBJ1-3, with 7 bases identical to TRBD1. The junction had 4 bases not matched to a gene; V was cut back by 4 bases and J by 7 bases. Germline V gene lookup returns CDR1 SNHLY and CDR2 FYNNEI. The CDR3 extends over 13 amino acids. CDR3 protein: CASSGQGWNTIYF. CDR3 sequence (DNA): TGTGCCAGCAGTGGACAGGGCTGGAACACCATATATTTT. Together with reference TRBV2 and TRBJ1-3, the CDR3 gives the full variable domain: EPEVTQTPSHQVTQMGQEVILRCVPISNHLYFYWYRQILGQKVEFLVSFYNNEISEKSEIFDDQFSVERPDGSNFTLKIRSTKLEDSAMYFCASSGQGWNTIYFGEGSWLTVV.

The chain employs TRBV7-2 and TRBJ2-4; D unclear. Germline loops: CDR1 SGHTA, CDR2 FQGNSA. This CDR3 has 16 amino acids. The V and J ends lost 2 bases and 0 bases respectively, with 11 bases between them. The CDR3 sequence: CASSLLTYKAKNIQYF. The CDR3 DNA reads TGTGCCAGCAGCTTATTGACTTACAAAGCCAAAAACATTCAGTACTTC.

The V and J genes are TRBV5-6 and TRBJ1-1; D might be TRBD1 (6 bases). The CDR3 length is 14 residues. Between the trimmed V and J ends, which lost 3 bases and 5 bases, there was a span of 14 bases. The V gene's germline CDR1 is SGHDT and CDR2 YYEEEE. CDR3: CASSYPRGGTEAFF. CDR3 in DNA: TGTGCCAGCAGCTACCCCAGGGGAGGGACTGAAGCTTTCTTT.

This sequence joins TRBV4-3 and TRBJ1-2; weak D call: TRBD1 (5 bases). Germline loops: CDR1 LGHNA, CDR2 YSLEER. The CDR3 has 14 amino acids. Between the trimmed V and J ends, which lost 0 bases and 4 bases, there was a span of 9 bases. The CDR3 region is CASSQETGVYGYTF. In nucleotides, the CDR3 is TGCGCCAGCAGCCAAGAAACGGGGGTCTATGGCTACACCTTC.

The chain couples TRBV7-9 to TRBJ1-5; D call uncertain. Trimming took off 4 bases at V and 5 bases at J, with 12 bases between the two ends. CDR1 and CDR2 (germline): SEHNR, FQNEAQ (reference sequence). The length of the CDR3 is 14 residues. In DNA, the CDR3 is TGTGCCAGCAGCTACAGAGGCGGCGATCAGCCCCAGCATTTT. This encodes CASSYRGGDQPQHF.

The chain couples TRBV6-4 to TRBJ1-3, with no clear D. V was cut by 2 bases and J by 0 bases, with 2 bases left in between. Germline CDR1 MRHNA, CDR2 SNTAGT. This CDR3 region has 13 residues. The CDR3 region has the DNA TGTGCCAGCAGTGACGGCTCTGGAAACACCATATATTTT. It specifies CASSDGSGNTIYF.

The V call is TRBV9, the J call TRBJ1-1, with D possibly matching TRBD1 (5 bases). CDR1 SGDLS and CDR2 YYNGEE come from the germline V gene. CDR3 length: 12 residues. The germline V and J ends were trimmed by 3 bases and 7 bases, with 10 bases remaining between them. In DNA form, the CDR3 reads TGTGCCAGCAGCGCCACAGGCCTTGAAGCTTTCTTT. This translates into CASSATGLEAFF.

This chain connects TRBV18 to TRBJ2-2; D is undetermined. The V gene lost 2 bases and the J gene lost 4 bases, with 2 bases spanning the gap. This CDR3 has 12 amino acids. Per the germline V gene, CDR1 is KGHSH and CDR2 is LQKENI. The CDR3 coding sequence is TGTGCCAGCTCACCAGTCACCGGGGAGCTGTTTTTT. This codes for CASSPVTGELFF.

This chain joins TRBV6-5 and TRBJ1-2; TRBD1 matches at 7 bases. V shed 8 bases and J 7 bases; nucleotides not matched to a gene: 10. The CDR3 is made up of 13 amino acids. CDR1 is MNHEY and CDR2 is SVGAGI in the germline V gene. CDR3 loop: CASSRGGMGGYTF. In DNA form, the CDR3 reads TGTGCCAGCTCCCGAGGGGGCATGGGTGGCTACACCTTC.

The chain couples TRBV29-1 to TRBJ1-2; D is ambiguous. From germline, CDR1 is SQVTM and CDR2 ANQGSEA. CDR3 length: 12 residues. The V and J ends lost 2 bases and 4 bases respectively, with 8 bases between them. The CDR3 DNA reads as TGCAGCGTTGAACGGCGGCCCTATGGCTACACCTTC. As protein: CSVERRPYGYTF.

The rearrangement uses TRBV7-2 and TRBJ1-4; D remains ambiguous. Germline CDR1 reads SGHTA; CDR2 reads FQGNSA. The CDR3 has 15 residues. Trimming took 4 bases from V and 0 from J, leaving 9 bases between them. The CDR3 DNA is TGTGCCAGCAGCTCCTCTTACCCAACTAATGAAAAACTGTTTTTT. This codes for CASSSSYPTNEKLFF.

The chain joins TRBV29-1 to TRBJ2-1, with 10 bases matching TRBD1. The germline V gene has CDR1 SQVTM and CDR2 ANQGSEA. The J segment lost 4 bases and the V segment lost 6 bases, leaving 9 bases of the junction unmatched. CDR3 size: 15 residues. The CDR3 DNA is TGCAGCGTCCTTCTGACAGGGGGCACGTACAATGAGCAGTTCTTC. Translating it yields CSVLLTGGTYNEQFF.

The table lists this clone with a count of one. This sample also contains other DNA sequences that code for the same CDR3. V and J are TRBV12-3 or TRBV12-4 and TRBJ2-7; no reliable D call. This CDR3 has 11 residues. Trimming left V 5 bases short and J 0 bases short, with 2 bases between. Written as DNA, the CDR3 is TGTGCCAGCAGTCCCTCCTACGAGCAGTACTTC. Translated, it gives CASSPSYEQYF.

J is TRBJ2-7 and V is TRBV11-1; the match to TRBD1 covers 9 bases. There are 15 residues in the CDR3. In germline, CDR1 is SGHAT, CDR2 FQDESV (reference sequence). The junction had 4 bases not matched to a gene; V was cut back by 1 base and J by 3 bases. As DNA, the CDR3 is TGTGCCAGCAGCTTAGGTGGGACAGGGTTCTACGAGCAGTACTTC. Amino acid sequence: CASSLGGTGFYEQYF.

V and J are TRBV10-2 and TRBJ2-7; no definite D call. This CDR3 comprises 13 residues. Germline CDR1 is WSHSY and CDR2 is SAAADI. V lost 5 bases, J lost 2 bases, and 10 bases lay in between. CDR3 sequence: CASSKIQTYEQYF. For the CDR3, the DNA is TGCGCCAGCAGTAAGATCCAGACCTACGAGCAGTACTTC.

The chain has TRBV5-1 and TRBJ2-1, with 11 bases that match TRBD1. The CDR3 covers 15 residues. The V segment lost 4 bases and the J segment 7 bases; nucleotides outside the gene matches: 7. From germline, CDR1 is SGHRS and CDR2 YFSETQ. This CDR3 reads CASSRGQGVANEQFF. The CDR3 bases are TGCGCCAGCAGCCGGGGACAGGGGGTGGCAAATGAGCAGTTCTTC.

The count of this clone is one. CDR3 loop: CASSLIAGRSNTEAFF. In DNA, the CDR3 is TGTGCCAGCAGTTTAATCGCCGGACGGTCGAACACTGAAGCTTTCTTT. The chain couples TRBV27 to TRBJ1-1; D not certain. Germline CDR1 reads MNHEY; CDR2 reads SMNVEV (reference sequence). Trimming pared 2 bases from V and 1 base from J, leaving 14 bases between. The CDR3 covers 16 residues.